This T cell receptor (beta chain) stems from a study of T cell changes during pregnancy in multiple sclerosis. Some clones are missing from TCRdb's copy, which holds only in-frame ones; the method was immunoSEQ multiplex PCR. Of fewer than 60,000 clones in the sample, about 93% were seen once. This clone was found once. V lost 0 bases to trimming and J lost 1 base; unmatched junction nucleotides: 7. CDR1 and CDR2 from the germline V gene are SGDLS and YYNGEE. The CDR3 covers 17 residues. The chain has TRBV9 and TRBJ1-1; 9 bases agree with TRBD1. The sample in question was CD4+ T cells from peripheral blood mononuclear cells, obtained after pregnancy. The sequence was obtained from a female donor with multiple sclerosis, enrolled in a pregnancy study. Written as DNA, the CDR3 is TGTGCCAGCAGCGTAGAGGGCCTGACAGGGGGGAACACTGAAGCTTTCTTT. It encodes CASSVEGLTGGNTEAFF.